The 10 T cell receptor beta chains given below trace back to one sample, sequenced in a study of blood T cell repertoires in COVID-19. Only in-frame clones appear in the TCRdb table, and some are missing; sequencing was by immunoSEQ multiplex PCR. Of 15,000 to 17,000 clones listed, over 75% were seen once; the top ten hold around 30%. Input material: peripheral blood. The receptors stem from a man between 65 and 85 years old in a cohort sampled during active COVID-19.

V usage is TRBV5-8 and J usage is TRBJ2-1, with D tentatively TRBD1 (6 bases). Trimming left V 9 bases short and J 6 bases short, with 16 bases between. Germline V gene sequence: CDR1 SGHTS, CDR2 YDEGEE. The CDR3 is 13 amino acids. The CDR3 DNA is TGTGCCATGAGACCCAGGGGAGTCAATGAGCAGTTCTTC. Protein sequence: CAMRPRGVNEQFF. Complete variable domain (other parts from reference TRBV5-8 and TRBJ2-1): EAGVTQSPTHLIKTRGQQATLRCSPISGHTSVYWYQQALGLGLQFLLWYDEGEERNRGNFPPRFSGRQFPNYSSELNVNALELEDSALYLCAMRPRGVNEQFFGPGTRLTVL.

The CDR3 DNA reads as TGTGCCAGCAGAGGACAGGTAGAAAGTCCAGATACGCAGTATTTT. It translates to CASRGQVESPDTQYF. The chain links TRBV6-4 to TRBJ2-3; 7 bases agree with TRBD1. Germline-derived CDR1 and CDR2 are MRHNA and SNTAGT. Trimming took 6 bases from V and 4 from J; bases not matched to a gene: 10. This CDR3 contains 15 residues.

The chain carries TRBV19 and TRBJ1-2, with 7 bases that match TRBD1. With V trimmed by 3 bases and J by 0 bases, 7 bases remained unmatched. The V gene's germline CDR1 is LNHDA and CDR2 SQIVND (reference sequence). This CDR3 comprises 16 residues. CDR3 loop: CASSIPGTATNYGYTF. The CDR3 DNA sequence: TGTGCCAGTAGTATCCCCGGGACAGCTACTAACTATGGCTACACCTTC.

This chain joins TRBV7-2 and TRBJ1-6; TRBD1 matches at 8 bases. J lost 11 bases, V lost 5 bases, and 11 bases had no gene match. Germline CDR1 is SGHTA and CDR2 is FQGNSA. The length of the CDR3 is 15 residues. The CDR3 reads CASSIGQGGGAPLHF. The CDR3 nucleotides read TGTGCCAGCAGCATAGGACAGGGCGGGGGGGCACCCCTCCACTTT.

V gene TRBV21-1 combines with J gene TRBJ2-7; the table gives TRBD2 as D, unverified against the DNA. TRBV21-1 is shown as a pseudogene. CDR3 length: 16 residues. The CDR3 nucleotides are TGTGCCAGCGGCTCGACAGGACTAGCGAGGTCCTACGAGCAGTACTTC. As protein: CASGSTGLARSYEQYF.

The CDR3, as DNA: TGCGCCAGCAGCCAGCGGGAAGCGGAGACCCAGTACTTC. This sequence encodes CASSQREAETQYF. This sequence joins TRBV4-1 and TRBJ2-5; a weak D match, TRBD2 (6 bases). With 3 bases removed from V and 5 bases from J, the gap between germline ends came to 10 bases. Looked up from germline, CDR1 is MGHRA and CDR2 is YSYEKL. The CDR3 contains 13 residues.

This clone was counted once. The chain recombines TRBV3-1 (or the pseudogene TRBV3-2) with TRBJ2-7; TRBD2 matches 7 bases. Germline CDR1 reads LGHDT; CDR2 reads YNNKEL (reference sequence). There are 15 residues in the CDR3. The J segment lost 5 bases and the V segment lost 0 bases, leaving 7 bases of the junction unmatched. The CDR3 nucleotides are TGTGCCAGCAGCCAAGATCAGCCAGCGGGAAACGAGCAGTACTTC. Encoded protein: CASSQDQPAGNEQYF.

CDR3 residues: CASSSPLGGGPTDTQYF. In DNA form, the CDR3 reads TGTGCCAGCAGCTCCCCCTTGGGGGGAGGGCCTACAGATACGCAGTATTTT. This chain uses TRBV5-6 with TRBJ2-3, with TRBD2 matching 7 bases. CDR1 is SGHDT and CDR2 is YYEEEE in the germline V gene. Trimming cost V 3 bases and J 3 bases; bases outside gene matches: 13. The CDR3 consists of 17 residues.

This clone was found once. The J gene is TRBJ1-3, the V gene TRBV30; D ambiguous. The CDR3 loop spans 11 amino acids. Germline V gives CDR1 GTSNPN, CDR2 SVGIG (reference sequence). V gave up 0 bases and J gave up 8 bases, with 5 bases separating them. The CDR3 nucleotides read TGTGCCTGGAGTGTACGGGACACCATATATTTT. It encodes CAWSVRDTIYF.

V gene TRBV15 combines with J gene TRBJ1-2; no firm D call. This CDR3 has 18 amino acids. Deletions cut 4 bases from V and 4 bases from J, with 25 bases between. Germline V gene lookup returns CDR1 LNHNV and CDR2 YYDKDF (reference sequence). CDR3 region: CATSTYFSSGSLTYGYTF. CDR3 coding DNA: TGTGCCACCAGCACTTACTTTTCCTCGGGATCACTTACCTATGGCTACACCTTC.